A single sample is the source of the 10 T cell receptor beta chains below, sequenced in a study of T-cell memory formation after mild COVID-19. TCRdb recomputed calls from the 5' RACE reads with MiXCR, one row per CDR3 protein. The sample contains under 550,000 distinct CDR3 sequences, approximately 19% of which appear only once. The material sequenced was PBMCs or a T cell subset sorted from them (not recorded which). The receptors stem from a man between 18 and 35 years old who had mild COVID-19 (a few samples of this study predate the infection). Cell type and time point are not known.

This clonotype was counted between two and nine times. The chain joins TRBV10-3 to TRBJ2-3, with 7 bases lining up with TRBD2. Germline CDR1 and CDR2: ENHRY and SYGVKD. The CDR3 contains 15 residues. J lost 4 bases, V lost 4 bases, and 8 bases had no gene match. This CDR3 is CAISALAGDADTQYF. As DNA, the CDR3 is TGTGCCATCAGTGCTTTGGCGGGGGACGCAGATACGCAGTATTTT.

The chain has TRBV20-1 and TRBJ2-3; 10 nucleotides match TRBD2. The CDR3 sequence is 14 residues long. V was pared by 2 bases and J by 6 bases, with 5 bases of the junction left unmatched. Germline V gene sequence: CDR1 DFQATT, CDR2 SNEGSKA (reference sequence). In nucleotides, the CDR3 is TGCAGTGCTAGATCAGCGGGGGGGCCCGATACGCAGTATTTT. Protein sequence: CSARSAGGPDTQYF.

The chain carries TRBV12-3 or TRBV12-4 and TRBJ1-1; 9 nucleotides align to TRBD1. This CDR3 comprises 15 residues. V was pared by 4 bases and J by 1 base, with 4 bases of the junction left unmatched. CDR3 amino acids: CASSYPGQGNTEAFF. The CDR3 coding sequence is TGTGCCAGCAGTTACCCGGGACAGGGGAACACTGAAGCTTTCTTT.

This clonotype was seen only a few times. The chain carries TRBV5-1 and TRBJ1-1; TRBD1 agrees at 7 bases. Germline CDR1 and CDR2: SGHRS and YFSETQ. The CDR3 extends over 16 amino acids. Trimming took 2 bases from V and 0 from J; bases not matched to a gene: 7. The CDR3 reads CASSFHIRGMNTEAFF. As DNA, the CDR3 is TGCGCCAGCAGCTTTCACATCAGGGGGATGAACACTGAAGCTTTCTTT.

The chain carries TRBV7-9 and TRBJ2-7; 7 bases agree with TRBD1. With V trimmed by 3 bases and J by 3 bases, 5 bases remained unmatched. This CDR3 is 14 amino acids long. Germline V CDR1 and CDR2: SEHNR, FQNEAQ (reference sequence). CDR3 sequence: CASSFGAGGYEQYF. CDR3 bases: TGTGCCAGCAGCTTTGGGGCAGGGGGCTACGAGCAGTACTTC.

The chain carries TRBV5-1 and TRBJ2-3, with 8 bases lining up with TRBD1. The CDR3 is 12 residues long. With 6 bases clipped from V and 3 bases from J, the junction kept 0 bases outside the gene matches. From germline, CDR1 is SGHRS and CDR2 YFSETQ. The CDR3 loop reads CASNRGTDTQYF. The CDR3 nucleotides are TGCGCCAGCAACAGGGGGACAGATACGCAGTATTTT.

This chain links TRBV10-1 with TRBJ1-6, with D hard to call. The CDR3 covers 13 residues. Germline V gene lookup returns CDR1 WNHNN and CDR2 SYGVQD (reference sequence). Trimming removed 0 bases from V and 9 bases from J, with 6 bases in between. The CDR3: CASSESRGSPLHF. CDR3 bases: TGCGCCAGCAGTGAGTCGAGAGGTTCACCCCTCCACTTT.

The chain has TRBV7-9 and TRBJ1-6; 7 nucleotides agree with TRBD1. Germline V lookup: CDR1 SEHNR, CDR2 FQNEAQ (reference sequence). V shed 5 bases and J 7 bases; nucleotides not matched to a gene: 5. The CDR3 sequence is 14 residues long. In nucleotides, the CDR3 is TGTGCCAGCAGCGCCCGACAGGGAAATTCACCCCTCCACTTT. Protein product: CASSARQGNSPLHF.

The chain carries TRBV10-3 and TRBJ2-5; D is possibly TRBD2 (5 bases). This CDR3 is built from 15 residues. CDR1 is ENHRY, CDR2 SYGVKD, per germline. Deletions cut 0 bases from V and 3 bases from J, with 11 bases between. In nucleotides, the CDR3 is TGTGCCATCAGTGAGTCTATCCGGGAAAAAGAGACCCAGTACTTC. Translated: CAISESIREKETQYF.

The CDR3 nucleotides are TGTGCCAGCAGCAAAGTTCCCGGGACAGGGGACCGAACCAATAGCAATCAGCCCCAGCATTTT. Translated: CASSKVPGTGDRTNSNQPQHF. The gene calls are TRBV21-1 and TRBJ1-5; the table names TRBD1, a call not compared with the DNA. TRBV21-1 is termed a pseudogene. The CDR3 sequence is 21 residues long.